This is a list of T cell receptor beta chains from one sample in a study of post-analysis software for immune sequencing data. TCRdb reanalysed the PCR reads using MiXCR and keeps one entry per CDR3 protein. The sample lists hundreds of thousands of distinct CDR3 sequences; less than 35% were seen once. The sample consisted of blood. The origin of the receptors is a girl aged 5-17 years with multiple sclerosis. The CDR3 runs from the conserved cysteine through the conserved F or W. The D gene is left open where the match is weak. A row's size may be missing; if present it is once, few, many or a size class.

TRBV20-1,TRBJ2-7,15,few,.,TGCAGTGCTCCTATCCCCCCGACAGCGTCCTACGAGCAGTACTTC,CSAPIPPTASYEQYF
TRBV4-3,TRBJ1-4,15,few,.,TGCGCCAGCAGCCAAGGGAGGTCGGGGGGAGGAAAACTGTTTTTT,CASSQGRSGGGKLFF
TRBV27,TRBJ2-2,18,.,.,TGTGCCAGCATCCGAGCCCCCCTACAGGGCCGATGGGCCGGGGAGCTGTTTTTT,CASIRAPLQGRWAGELFF
TRBV6-5,TRBJ2-6,13,.,.,TGTGCCACCAGGACCTCTGGGGCCAACGTCCTGACTTTC,CATRTSGANVLTF
TRBV7-2,TRBJ2-7,13,few,.,TGTGCCAGCAGCTTCTCGCGGGAATACGAGCAGTACTTC,CASSFSREYEQYF
TRBV7-2,TRBJ1-6,13,.,.,TGTGCCAGCAGCCTAAGACAGAATTCACCCCTCCACTTT,CASSLRQNSPLHF
TRBV5-5,TRBJ2-1,15,few,TRBD2,TGTGCCAGCAGCTCCTTCGGCGGGGGGGCAGATGAGCAGTTCTTC,CASSSFGGGADEQFF
TRBV24-1,TRBJ2-3,17,.,.,TGTGCCACCAGTGATTTGCAAGCTCGCCAGGGTGGAGATACACAGTATTTT,CATSDLQARQGGDTQYF
TRBV29-1,TRBJ2-1,12,few,.,TGCAGCGTTGAAAAGGGGGGCGGTGAGCAGTTCTTC,CSVEKGGGEQFF
TRBV7-9,TRBJ1-2,15,.,.,TGTGCCAGCAGCTTAATTCGGCGCCTTGAGGATGGCTACACCTTC,CASSLIRRLEDGYTF
TRBV14,TRBJ2-3,15,.,.,TGTGCCAGCAGCCCGCGGACGGAAAGCACAGATACGCAGTATTTT,CASSPRTESTDTQYF
TRBV11-1,TRBJ2-5,15,.,TRBD2,TGTGCCAGCAGCTTAGGCACTAGCGGAGCAGACGCCCAGTACTTC,CASSLGTSGADAQYF
TRBV7-9,TRBJ2-6,18,.,.,TGTGCCAGCAGCTTAGCAGGGGTAACGCTCTCTGGGGCCAACGTCCTGACTTTC,CASSLAGVTLSGANVLTF
TRBV7-2,TRBJ1-2,15,many,.,TGTGCCAGCAGCTTAGGTGGTCAGGCGAGCTATGGCTACACCTTC,CASSLGGQASYGYTF
TRBV6-4,TRBJ2-1,16,few,TRBD1,TGTGCCAGCAGTGGCTCTGCCGGGACAGGGGACCATGAGCAGTTCTTC,CASSGSAGTGDHEQFF
TRBV12-3/TRBV12-4,TRBJ2-1,14,few,.,TGTGCCAGCAGTTCCGTCGGGGTGGGGGATGAGCAGTTCTTC,CASSSVGVGDEQFF
TRBV6-1,TRBJ1-3,14,.,.,TGTGCCAGCAGTGAAGGGGTAATGTCGAACACCATATATTTT,CASSEGVMSNTIYF
TRBV10-3,TRBJ1-1,14,few,.,TGTGCCATCAGGGCCGTTTCGATGAACACTGAAGCTTTCTTT,CAIRAVSMNTEAFF
TRBV6-6,TRBJ2-5,14,many,.,TGTGCCAGCAACGAGTTTCCAGGGGTGGGGACCCAGTACTTC,CASNEFPGVGTQYF
TRBV5-5,TRBJ2-5,15,.,.,TGTGCCAGCAACCCGCCAGGGGATGTCAGAGAGACCCAGTACTTC,CASNPPGDVRETQYF
TRBV7-9,TRBJ1-1,14,.,TRBD1,TGTGCCAGCGGGGGACAGGGGGCTTACACTGAAGCTTTCTTT,CASGGQGAYTEAFF
TRBV7-2,TRBJ1-6,12,.,.,TGTGCCAGCAGCTCGAGGGGCTCACCCCTCCACTTT,CASSSRGSPLHF
TRBV27,TRBJ2-1,16,.,.,TGTGCCAGCAGTTTATTAGTCGGGCAGCGATACAATGAGCAGTTCTTC,CASSLLVGQRYNEQFF
TRBV29-1,TRBJ2-5,12,.,.,TGCAGCGTTGGAGGCAGCAAAGAGACCCAGTACTTC,CSVGGSKETQYF
TRBV29-1,TRBJ2-7,13,once,.,TGCGGCGTTGTGGCTTCCGTCCCCTACGAGCAGTACTTC,CGVVASVPYEQYF
TRBV3-1,TRBJ1-1,16,.,TRBD1,TGTGCCAGCAGCCAAGAATGGGACAGGGAGAACACTGAAGCTTTCTTT,CASSQEWDRENTEAFF
TRBV27,TRBJ1-4,18,.,.,TGTGCCAGCAGTTTATCGCTCGATACCTGGACAGCGAATGAAAAACTGTTTTTT,CASSLSLDTWTANEKLFF
TRBV20-1,TRBJ2-1,15,few,TRBD2,TGCAGTGCAACGACTGACAGCGGGAGTCTATTTGAGCAGTTCTTC,CSATTDSGSLFEQFF
TRBV18,TRBJ1-5,15,few,.,TGTGCCAGCTCACCGCCTGGGGCGGGCAATCAGCCCCAGCATTTT,CASSPPGAGNQPQHF
TRBV20-1,TRBJ1-2,14,.,.,TGCAGTGCTAGAGCAGGGATCCTCCCAAATGGCTACACCTTC,CSARAGILPNGYTF
TRBV5-6,TRBJ2-7,15,few,.,TGTGCCAGCAGCTTGGGTGGGAGGAGCTCCTACGAGCAGTACTTC,CASSLGGRSSYEQYF
TRBV7-2,TRBJ1-6,12,few,.,TGTGCCAGCAGCTTAGTTCAGGGTCTGATCCACTTT,CASSLVQGLIHF
TRBV20-1,TRBJ1-1,14,few,.,TGCAGTGCCCATCCCCCAGGCAGGGACACTGAAGCTTTCTTT,CSAHPPGRDTEAFF
TRBV28,TRBJ2-4,18,few,.,TGTGCCAGCAGTCCCCACGCGTTGGGGGACTTAGCCAAAAACATTCAGTACTTC,CASSPHALGDLAKNIQYF
TRBV14,TRBJ1-2,13,few,.,TGTGCCAGCAGCGGCCCGGGGCATTATGGCTACACCTTC,CASSGPGHYGYTF
TRBV11-2,TRBJ1-4,15,few,.,TGTGCCAGCACCCCCGGGGGGACGGCTAATGAAAAACTGTTTTTT,CASTPGGTANEKLFF
TRBV21-1,TRBJ2-7,13,once,.,TGTGCCAGGAGTGAGGACGGACCCTACGAGCAGTACTTC,CARSEDGPYEQYF
TRBV20-1,TRBJ2-3,15,.,.,TGCAGTGCCGTCCGGGACTTCCACCCCCCAGATACGCAGTATTTT,CSAVRDFHPPDTQYF
TRBV4-1,TRBJ2-5,16,many,.,TGCGCCAGCAGCCAAGGACCCGACAGTTGGGGTGAGACCCAGTACTTC,CASSQGPDSWGETQYF
TRBV29-1,TRBJ2-7,12,few,.,TGCAGCGTTGAAGGCCGAAACTACGAGCAGTACTTC,CSVEGRNYEQYF
TRBV20-1,TRBJ1-2,14,.,.,TGCAGTGCTAGAGATGGGGGGCCCCCCTATGGCTACACCTTC,CSARDGGPPYGYTF
TRBV5-6,TRBJ2-7,16,few,TRBD1,TGTGCCAGCAGCTTTCGAGGGGCACAGGGGAAGGACGAGCAGTACTTC,CASSFRGAQGKDEQYF
TRBV28,TRBJ2-1,14,few,TRBD2,TGTGCCAGCAGTCGACTAGCGGGGGGGAGCGAGCAGTTCTTC,CASSRLAGGSEQFF
TRBV6-6,TRBJ2-1,16,.,.,TGTGCCAGCAGTCCTTTTACAGGGAGGGTTCACAATGAGCAGTTCTTC,CASSPFTGRVHNEQFF
TRBV10-3,TRBJ1-1,14,.,TRBD1,TGTGCCATCAGTGACACAGGGGGGAACACTGAAGCTTTCTTT,CAISDTGGNTEAFF
TRBV3-1,TRBJ1-2,16,few,.,TGTGCCAGCAGCCTGGGGCCCTTAACAGGTGTCTATGGCTACACCTTC,CASSLGPLTGVYGYTF
TRBV4-1,TRBJ2-7,17,.,TRBD1,TGCGCCAGCAGCCAAGAGGCTGCGGGACAGGCCTCCTACGAGCAGTACTTC,CASSQEAAGQASYEQYF
TRBV20-1,TRBJ1-2,14,.,.,TGCAGTGCTAGGGAAGGATCTACTAACTATGGCTACACCTTC,CSAREGSTNYGYTF
TRBV20-1,TRBJ1-2,17,.,.,TGCAGTGCTAGGGGTAAGGGCGCCGCGCCCGTCAAGGATGGCTACACCTTC,CSARGKGAAPVKDGYTF
TRBV2,TRBJ2-1,15,.,TRBD2,TGTGCCAGCAGTGTGCAAGGACTAGCGGCGACTGAGCAGTTCTTC,CASSVQGLAATEQFF
TRBV6-1,TRBJ2-7,12,.,TRBD1,TGTGCCAGCAAGGGACAGTCCTACGAGCAGTACTTC,CASKGQSYEQYF
TRBV4-3,TRBJ2-4,13,.,.,TGCGCCAGCAGCCAAGTTCAGGGTCCCGTTCAGTACTTC,CASSQVQGPVQYF
TRBV20-1,TRBJ2-1,14,.,TRBD2,TGCAGTGCCAGACTAGCGGGATTATACAATGAGCAGTTCTTC,CSARLAGLYNEQFF
TRBV12-3/TRBV12-4,TRBJ2-3,15,.,TRBD2,TGTGCCAGCAGATCTAGCGGGAGGGCCTCCGATACGCAGTATTTT,CASRSSGRASDTQYF
TRBV3-1,TRBJ2-1,16,.,.,TGTGCCAGCAGCAAAGGCGGGACACTCCTTGGGAATGAGCAGTTCTTC,CASSKGGTLLGNEQFF
TRBV9,TRBJ2-7,15,.,.,TGTGCCAGCAGCGGGGGGGCGGAACCCTCCTACGAGCAGTACTTC,CASSGGAEPSYEQYF
TRBV5-1,TRBJ2-5,14,.,.,TGCGCCAGCAGCCGCGGGACAGAGGGGGAGACCCAGTACTTC,CASSRGTEGETQYF
TRBV29-1,TRBJ1-2,13,few,TRBD1,TGCAGCGGTTCGACAGGGGGCGACTATGGCTACACCTTC,CSGSTGGDYGYTF
TRBV4-3,TRBJ1-2,14,.,.,TGCGCCAGCAGCCAAGGGTTGGGGTTAAATGGCTACACCTTC,CASSQGLGLNGYTF
TRBV4-1,TRBJ2-1,17,.,TRBD2,TGCGCCAGCAGCCACAAGTCGGGACTAGCGGGAAATAATGAGCAGTTCTTC,CASSHKSGLAGNNEQFF